This TCR beta chain was identified during a study of shared T cell receptors in the human thymus. Sequencing was performed with immunoSEQ multiplex PCR; in TCRdb, only in-frame clones are kept and a portion is missing. The table records some 640,000 clones, 87% of them present only once. V was cut by 6 bases and J by 0 bases, with 14 bases left in between. This CDR3 is built from 15 residues. Germline values: CDR1 LGHNA, CDR2 YSLEER. This sample also appeared in a second study, on human thymus T cells. That investigation notes: Healthy Finnish infants undergoing corrective surgery for congenital heart defects were the donors. Resections obtained during corrective heart surgery supplied the thymus tissue.

The source material was thymocytes. The genes are TRBV4-3 and TRBJ1-1; D not resolved. The source is a boy younger than two with a congenital heart defect. The CDR3 sequence: CASRRGGQMNTEAFF. For the CDR3, the DNA is TGCGCCAGCAGGCGAGGCGGGCAGATGAACACTGAAGCTTTCTTT.